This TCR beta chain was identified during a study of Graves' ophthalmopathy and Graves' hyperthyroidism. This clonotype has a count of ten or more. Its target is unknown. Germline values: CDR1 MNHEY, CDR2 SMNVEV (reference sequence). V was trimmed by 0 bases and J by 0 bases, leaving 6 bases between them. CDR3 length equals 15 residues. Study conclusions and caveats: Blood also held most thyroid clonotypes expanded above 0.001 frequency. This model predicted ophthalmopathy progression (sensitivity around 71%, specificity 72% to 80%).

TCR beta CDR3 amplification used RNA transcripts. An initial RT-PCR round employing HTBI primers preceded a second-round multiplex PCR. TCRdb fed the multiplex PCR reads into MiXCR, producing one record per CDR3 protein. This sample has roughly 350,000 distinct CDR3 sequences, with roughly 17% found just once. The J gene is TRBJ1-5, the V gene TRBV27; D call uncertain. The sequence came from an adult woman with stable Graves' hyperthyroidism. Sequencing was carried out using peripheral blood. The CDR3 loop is CASSLSTNSNQPQHF. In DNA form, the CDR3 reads TGTGCCAGCAGTTTATCGACAAATAGCAATCAGCCCCAGCATTTT.